A single sample gave rise to the 17 T cell receptor beta chains below, sequenced in a study of beta chain features in type 1 diabetes. The study's findings and limits: Type 1 diabetes patients showed a moderate but significant shortening of TCRB CDR3s in all four CD4+ subsets.

These receptors have no known antigen. Investigators reverse transcribed all isolated RNA, so they sequenced expressed TCRB transcripts. Sequencing was performed with immunoSEQ multiplex PCR; in TCRdb, only in-frame clones are kept and a portion is missing. Among approximately 170,000 clones listed, about 7.9% were seen once. Sequences were obtained from central memory CD4+ T cells from blood. The source of these receptors is a man younger than 30 with type 1 diabetes.

V usage is TRBV30 and J usage is TRBJ2-5; 9 bases align to TRBD2. Germline V gene data show CDR1 as GTSNPN and CDR2 as SVGIG (reference sequence). CDR3 length equals 16 residues. V trimming: 1 base; J trimming: 2 bases; junction bases outside the gene matches: 8. CDR3 loop: CAWSGGLAGQQETQYF. CDR3 nucleotide sequence: TGTGCCTGGAGTGGGGGTCTAGCGGGACAACAAGAGACCCAGTACTTC.

This clone appeared a few times. This chain connects TRBV10-3 to TRBJ1-5; D might be TRBD1 (5 bases). The germline gives CDR1 ENHRY, CDR2 SYGVKD. This CDR3 spans 14 amino acids. V was pared by 4 bases and J by 1 base, with 8 bases between. CDR3 in DNA: TGTGCCATCAGTGTTGGGGCAAGCAATCAGCCCCAGCATTTT. Its translation: CAISVGASNQPQHF.

This clone has a handful of counts. The chain carries TRBV18 and TRBJ2-3, with D maybe TRBD2 (5 bases). Trimming cost V 6 bases and J 5 bases, with 12 bases left between them. In germline, CDR1 is KGHSH, CDR2 LQKENI. There are 13 residues in the CDR3. The chain's CDR3 is CASSGRGGDTQYF. The CDR3 nucleotides read TGTGCCAGCTCCGGGCGAGGAGGAGATACGCAGTATTTT. The whole variable domain, filled in from reference TRBV18 and TRBJ2-3, reads NAGVMQNPRHLVRRRGQEARLRCSPMKGHSHVYWYRQLPEEGLKFMVYLQKENIIDESGMPKERFSAEFPKEGPSILRIQQVVRGDSAAYFCASSGRGGDTQYFGPGTRLTVL.

The chain has TRBV5-1 and TRBJ1-5; D remains ambiguous. The CDR3 is 14 residues long. CDR1 is SGHRS, CDR2 YFSETQ, per germline. The V end was cut by 0 bases, the J end by 5 bases, with 9 bases between. In nucleotides, the CDR3 is TGCGCCAGCAGCTTGGGCGCAGGCCATCAGCCCCAGCATTTT. Encoded protein: CASSLGAGHQPQHF. The whole variable domain, remainder taken from reference TRBV5-1 and TRBJ1-5, is KAGVTQTPRYLIKTRGQQVTLSCSPISGHRSVSWYQQTPGQGLQFLFEYFSETQRNKGNFPGRFSGRQFSNSRSEMNVSTLELGDSALYLCASSLGAGHQPQHFGDGTRLSIL.

A few counts support this clone. The V and J genes are TRBV28 and TRBJ2-1, with TRBD2 matching 10 bases. This CDR3 has 14 residues. The ends lost 7 bases at V and 5 bases at J; junction bases unmatched: 5. Germline CDR1 and CDR2: MDHEN and SYDVKM. The CDR3 region is CASKELAGHNEQFF. In nucleotides, the CDR3 is TGTGCCAGCAAGGAACTAGCGGGACACAATGAGCAGTTCTTC.

This clone was counted between two and nine times. CDR3 sequence reads: CASSPLGGLDEQYF. The CDR3 DNA sequence: TGTGCCAGCAGTCCGCTGGGGGGGCTGGACGAGCAGTACTTC. The chain employs TRBV28 and TRBJ2-7; possibly TRBD2 for D (7 bases). Between the trimmed V and J ends, which lost 5 bases and 5 bases, there was a span of 16 bases. Per the germline V gene, CDR1 is MDHEN and CDR2 is SYDVKM. This CDR3 is built from 14 residues.

This clone was seen only once. Other DNA sequences in this sample translate to the same CDR3. The chain combines TRBV28 with TRBJ2-5, with TRBD1 matching 10 bases. CDR1 is MDHEN and CDR2 is SYDVKM in the germline V gene. The CDR3 consists of 14 residues. The ends lost 5 bases at V and 4 bases at J; junction bases unmatched: 4. The CDR3 bases are TGTGCCAGCAGTCGGGACAGGGGCGGAGAGACCCAGTACTTC. Translation gives CASSRDRGGETQYF.

This clone came up a few times. A much bigger clone sits one base away, suggesting this may be a read error. V is TRBV28 and J is TRBJ1-2, with a tentative D call TRBD1 (5 bases). The CDR3 contains 12 residues. The germline V gene encodes CDR1 MDHEN and CDR2 SYDVKM. The V gene lost 5 bases and the J gene lost 1 base, with 5 bases spanning the gap. CDR3 in amino acids: CASSDSNYGYTF. The DNA of the CDR3 is TGTGCCAGCAGTGACAGTAACTATGGCTACACCTTC.

There are a few counts of this clone. The chain recombines TRBV2 with TRBJ1-2; 7 nucleotides align to TRBD1. V was pared by 7 bases and J by 7 bases, with 6 bases of the junction left unmatched. The CDR3 is 12 amino acids. CDR1 and CDR2 (germline): SNHLY, FYNNEI. CDR3 residues: CASTTGDGGYTF. CDR3 DNA sequence: TGTGCCAGCACTACAGGGGACGGTGGCTACACCTTC.

This clone has just a few counts. This sequence joins TRBV4-1 and TRBJ2-3, with 11 positions matching TRBD1. CDR3 length equals 18 residues. Germline trimming cut 1 base from V and 4 bases from J; bases unmatched to any gene: 10. From germline, CDR1 is MGHRA and CDR2 YSYEKL. This CDR3 is CASSQATPDRGLSDTQYF. Written as DNA, the CDR3 is TGCGCCAGCAGCCAAGCAACCCCGGACAGGGGGCTCTCAGATACGCAGTATTTT.

The chain combines TRBV28 with TRBJ1-6; D is possibly TRBD1 (6 bases). Trimming took 6 bases from V and 5 from J, leaving 14 bases between them. The CDR3 is 15 residues long. Germline V lookup: CDR1 MDHEN, CDR2 SYDVKM. CDR3 bases: TGTGCCAGCAGCGAATTGACAGGCAATAATTCACCCCTCCACTTT. Its protein is CASSELTGNNSPLHF.

This clone has just a few counts. CDR3 DNA: TGTGCCAGCATGGGGCGGGGGGGCCGTTCCGAGCAGTACTTC. Encoded protein: CASMGRGGRSEQYF. The chain is built from TRBV28 and TRBJ2-7; 9 bases fit TRBD2. The CDR3 totals 14 residues. Per germline, CDR1 MDHEN and CDR2 SYDVKM. V gave up 7 bases and J gave up 6 bases; unmatched junction bases: 10.

The chain couples TRBV5-1 to TRBJ2-7; tentative D call: TRBD1 (5 bases). The CDR3 covers 13 residues. V lost 4 bases, J lost 3 bases, and 11 bases lay in between. The germline gives CDR1 SGHRS, CDR2 YFSETQ. Here the CDR3 DNA reads TGCGCCAGCAGCCATGACAGATACTACGAGCAGTACTTC. It encodes CASSHDRYYEQYF.

The chain joins TRBV6-5 to TRBJ1-3, with 7 bases that match TRBD1. Germline-derived CDR1 and CDR2 are MNHEY and SVGAGI. The CDR3 sequence is 15 residues long. With V trimmed by 6 bases and J by 8 bases, 13 bases remained unmatched. CDR3 DNA: TGTGCCAGCAGGGGTTCGACAGGGCCAAGGGACACCATATATTTT. It yields the protein CASRGSTGPRDTIYF.

The J gene is TRBJ2-7, the V gene TRBV1; the D segment call TRBD2 is taken from the table without a DNA check. TRBV1 is noted as a pseudogene. This CDR3 is 13 amino acids long. In DNA form, the CDR3 reads TGCACCAGCAGACGGGGGGGGTCCTACGAGCAGTACTTC. The encoded protein is CTSRRGGSYEQYF.

CDR3: CASSLGRVGANEQFF. The CDR3 DNA follows: TGTGCCAGCAGCCTGGGCAGGGTAGGGGCCAATGAGCAGTTCTTC. The rearrangement links TRBV7-2 to TRBJ2-1; perhaps TRBD1 as D (5 bases). This CDR3 has 15 residues. Trimming left V 5 bases short and J 6 bases short, with 17 bases between. Germline-derived CDR1 and CDR2 are SGHTA and FQGNSA.

The chain recombines TRBV28 with TRBJ1-4; D might be TRBD1 (6 bases). The length of the CDR3 is 16 residues. Trimming left V 4 bases short and J 13 bases short, with 25 bases between. Germline lookup yields CDR1 MDHEN and CDR2 SYDVKM. This CDR3 reads CASSSRTDSLLNGLFF. The CDR3 DNA sequence: TGTGCCAGCAGTTCTAGGACAGACAGCTTGTTGAACGGACTGTTTTTT.